The 19 T cell receptor beta chains in this list originate from one sample, sequenced in a study of blood T cell repertoires in COVID-19. Sequenced by immunoSEQ multiplex PCR; TCRdb stores in-frame clones only, minus some. Of fewer than 200,000 clones in the sample, more than 80% are singletons; the top ten hold just under 8.5%. Input material: peripheral blood. The receptor set was obtained from a woman aged 60 to 75 with acute or convalescent COVID-19.

The table lists this clone with a count of one. V usage is TRBV21-1 and J usage is TRBJ1-1; the DNA was not compared with TRBD1, the D call given in the table. TRBV21-1 corresponds to a pseudogene. This CDR3 region has 16 residues. The DNA of the CDR3 is TGTGCCAGCAGCCTCGGACAGGGGGCTATGAACACTGAAGCTTTCTTT. It specifies CASSLGQGAMNTEAFF.

This clone was observed once. The gene calls are TRBV2 and TRBJ2-1, with D perhaps TRBD2 (5 bases). This CDR3 contains 12 residues. The V and J ends lost 7 bases and 10 bases respectively, with 14 bases between them. From germline, CDR1 is SNHLY and CDR2 FYNNEI. The CDR3 DNA sequence: TGTGCCAGCACAGGCGGGTCAAAAGAGCAGTTCTTC. Its protein is CASTGGSKEQFF.

The chain carries TRBV5-1 and TRBJ2-3; 16 bases are a match to TRBD2. The CDR3 extends over 17 amino acids. V lost 4 bases, J lost 3 bases, and 5 bases stayed unmatched. Looked up from germline, CDR1 is SGHRS and CDR2 is YFSETQ. CDR3 sequence (DNA): TGCGCCAGCAGCCCGGGACTAGCGGGAGGGTTAACAGATACGCAGTATTTT. This translates into CASSPGLAGGLTDTQYF.

V gene TRBV9 combines with J gene TRBJ2-1, with 7 bases lining up with TRBD2. V trimming: 6 bases; J trimming: 4 bases; junction bases outside the gene matches: 10. The CDR3 is 15 residues long. Germline V gives CDR1 SGDLS, CDR2 YYNGEE. CDR3 loop: CASNAGAGSYNEQFF. The CDR3 DNA follows: TGTGCCAGCAACGCGGGAGCGGGGTCGTACAATGAGCAGTTCTTC.

This chain joins TRBV14 and TRBJ2-1; D is unclear. Germline V gives CDR1 SGHDN, CDR2 FVKESK. The ends were cut back, 4 bases at V and 7 bases at J, with 5 bases in the middle. There are 11 residues in the CDR3. In DNA form, the CDR3 reads TGTGCCAGCAGCCTCGAGAATGAGCAGTTCTTC. It translates to CASSLENEQFF. Complete variable domain (other parts from reference TRBV14 and TRBJ2-1): EAGVTQFPSHSVIEKGQTVTLRCDPISGHDNLYWYRRVMGKEIKFLLHFVKESKQDESGMPNNRFLAERTGGTYSTLKVQPAELEDSGVYFCASSLENEQFFGPGTRLTVL.

This rearrangement joins TRBV20-1 to TRBJ2-7; TRBD2 might be the D (6 bases). V was cut by 3 bases and J by 2 bases, with 11 bases left in between. CDR1 and CDR2 (germline): DFQATT, SNEGSKA (reference sequence). This CDR3 contains 13 residues. This CDR3 is CSASSGVPYEQYF. The CDR3 bases are TGCAGTGCTAGTTCGGGGGTTCCCTACGAGCAGTACTTC.

This clone was counted once. This rearrangement joins TRBV30 to TRBJ2-1, with TRBD2 matching 7 bases. V was clipped by 1 base and J by 0 bases; unmatched bases: 3. CDR3 size: 15 residues. Germline V gene data show CDR1 as GTSNPN and CDR2 as SVGIG (reference sequence). The CDR3 region has the DNA TGTGCCTGGAGTGGGTCGGGAGGCTCCTACAATGAGCAGTTCTTC. Amino acid sequence: CAWSGSGGSYNEQFF.

The V and J genes are TRBV6-1 and TRBJ1-1; D may be TRBD1 (5 bases). The CDR3 consists of 15 residues. Germline CDR1 reads MNHNS; CDR2 reads SASEGT. With 1 base removed from V and 5 bases from J, the gap between germline ends came to 14 bases. The CDR3 here is CASSEEKGLWTEAFF. The CDR3 region has the DNA TGTGCCAGCAGTGAAGAAAAGGGGTTATGGACTGAAGCTTTCTTT.

J is TRBJ2-7 and V is TRBV28; D unclear. The CDR3 is 16 residues long. Deletions cut 3 bases from V and 2 bases from J, with 17 bases between. Germline lookup yields CDR1 MDHEN and CDR2 SYDVKM. DNA of the CDR3: TGTGCCAGCAGTTTTGGATATGGAGCGCTTACCTACGAGCAGTACGTC. As protein: CASSFGYGALTYEQYV.

The chain's CDR3 is CASTLGGMNTEAFF. The CDR3 DNA follows: TGTGCCAGCACCCTGGGAGGCATGAACACTGAAGCTTTCTTT. The rearrangement joins TRBV28 to TRBJ1-1; no definite D call. This CDR3 has 14 residues. The V gene lost 7 bases and the J gene lost 0 bases, with 12 bases spanning the gap. The V gene's germline CDR1 is MDHEN and CDR2 SYDVKM.

The J gene is TRBJ2-2, the V gene TRBV7-3; the D gene is possibly TRBD2 (6 bases). This CDR3 is built from 15 residues. Germline V gene sequence: CDR1 SGHTA, CDR2 FQGTGA. V shed 5 bases and J shed 0 bases, with 10 bases lying between them. The CDR3 is CASSPGLSNTGELFF. The CDR3 DNA reads as TGTGCCAGCAGCCCGGGACTTTCGAACACCGGGGAGCTGTTTTTT.

This chain links TRBV7-9 with TRBJ1-1, with TRBD1 as a possible D gene (5 bases). Trimming took off 5 bases at V and 1 base at J, with 8 bases between the two ends. The CDR3 runs 13 residues. Germline CDR1 and CDR2: SEHNR and FQNEAQ (reference sequence). The CDR3 DNA sequence: TGTGCCAGCAGCCCGACAGAGAACACTGAAGCTTTCTTT. Protein: CASSPTENTEAFF.

The V call is TRBV5-4, the J call TRBJ2-7; TRBD1 is a possible D gene (5 bases). The CDR3 contains 14 residues. V was trimmed by 3 bases and J by 3 bases, leaving 13 bases between them. Germline V gives CDR1 SGHNT, CDR2 YYREEE (reference sequence). The CDR3 sequence: CASSSTGTNYEQYV. In DNA, the CDR3 is TGTGCCAGCAGCTCCACAGGAACCAACTACGAGCAGTACGTC.

This chain uses TRBV7-6 with TRBJ1-3; TRBD1 matches 9 bases. CDR1 is SGHVS, CDR2 FNYEAQ, per germline. V was pared by 4 bases and J by 3 bases, with 4 bases of the junction left unmatched. This CDR3 is built from 15 residues. CDR3 region: CASSSGDRDGNTIYF. The DNA of the CDR3 is TGTGCCAGCAGCTCCGGGGACAGGGATGGAAACACCATATATTTT.

The chain recombines TRBV5-1 with TRBJ2-1; the match to TRBD2 covers 8 bases. After removal of 3 bases from V and 3 bases from J, the junction contained 5 bases not matched to a gene. This CDR3 comprises 15 residues. Per the germline V gene, CDR1 is SGHRS and CDR2 is YFSETQ. The CDR3 region is CASSSGLAGYNEQFF. The CDR3 DNA reads TGCGCCAGCAGCTCGGGGCTAGCGGGCTACAATGAGCAGTTCTTC.

The chain combines TRBV15 with TRBJ1-5, with TRBD1 as a possible D gene (5 bases). V lost 0 bases and J lost 0, with 15 bases in between. The germline gives CDR1 LNHNV, CDR2 YYDKDF (reference sequence). This CDR3 has 18 amino acids. The CDR3 sequence: CATSRDRGGELSNQPQHF. The CDR3 DNA is TGTGCCACCAGCAGAGATCGGGGGGGAGAGCTTAGCAATCAGCCCCAGCATTTT.

The V call is TRBV3-1 (or the pseudogene TRBV3-2), the J call TRBJ1-3; D is possibly TRBD1 (5 bases). The CDR3 runs 15 residues. The germline V and J ends were trimmed by 3 bases and 2 bases, with 11 bases remaining between them. The V gene's germline CDR1 is LGHDT and CDR2 YNNKEL (reference sequence). CDR3 nucleotides: TGTGCCAGCAGCCACCTGGGAGGGGCTGGAAACACCATATATTTT. This translates into CASSHLGGAGNTIYF.

This chain joins TRBV29-1 and TRBJ1-1, with D perhaps TRBD1 (5 bases). Germline V gene sequence: CDR1 SQVTM, CDR2 ANQGSEA. This CDR3 is 13 amino acids long. Trimming took 4 bases from V and 7 from J, leaving 16 bases between them. CDR3 protein: CSVARGDVGEAFF. The CDR3, as DNA: TGCAGCGTTGCCCGCGGGGACGTAGGTGAAGCTTTCTTT.

V and J are TRBV10-2 and TRBJ2-1; TRBD2 aligns across 13 bases. Per the germline V gene, CDR1 is WSHSY and CDR2 is SAAADI. With V trimmed by 4 bases and J by 9 bases, 3 bases remained unmatched. The length of the CDR3 is 14 residues. The CDR3 sequence is CASSGTSGSSEQFF. The CDR3 DNA follows: TGCGCCAGCAGTGGGACTAGCGGGAGCTCTGAGCAGTTCTTC.